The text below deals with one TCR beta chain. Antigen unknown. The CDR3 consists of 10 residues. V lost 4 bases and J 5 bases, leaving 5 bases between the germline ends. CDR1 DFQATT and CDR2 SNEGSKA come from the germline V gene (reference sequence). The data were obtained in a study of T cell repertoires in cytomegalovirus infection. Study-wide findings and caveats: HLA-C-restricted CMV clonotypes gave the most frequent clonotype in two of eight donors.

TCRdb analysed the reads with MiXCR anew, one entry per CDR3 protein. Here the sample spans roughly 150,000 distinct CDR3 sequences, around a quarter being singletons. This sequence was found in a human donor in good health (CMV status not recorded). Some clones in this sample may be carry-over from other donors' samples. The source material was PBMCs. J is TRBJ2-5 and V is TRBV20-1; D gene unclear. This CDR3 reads CSANRETQYF. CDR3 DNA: TGCAGTGCTAACCGGGAGACCCAGTACTTC.